A selection of T cell receptor beta chains follows, all from one sample in a study of regulatory T cells in long-lasting Graves disease. TCRdb reprocessed the multiplex PCR reads with MiXCR, giving one entry per CDR3 protein. Among 370,000 or so distinct CDR3 sequences listed, roughly 17% were seen once. The sample also formed part of further work on T cells in Graves' hyperthyroidism and ophthalmopathy.

This specimen was peripheral blood mononuclear cells (PBMCs), taken at new diagnosis, from a patient treated with antithyroid drugs. These receptors were collected from a woman younger than 30 with Graves disease. Each CDR3 is given with its conserved first and last residue. The D gene is left open where the match is weak. Size values are once, few and many counts, or a class for expanded clones, and some rows have none.

DNA | CDR3 | J | D | size | V | length
TGTGCCAGCAGCCGACAGGGTGAGGGTCAGCCCCAGCATTTT | CASSRQGEGQPQHF | TRBJ1-5 | TRBD1 | few | TRBV6-2/TRBV6-3 | 14
TGCGCCAGCAGCCCCACCGCGGGACAGGCGAATAAAAACACTGAAGCTTTCTTT | CASSPTAGQANKNTEAFF | TRBJ1-1 | TRBD1 | many | TRBV4-1 | 18
TGTGCCAGCCAGCGAGAGCGTCAACGGGGAGATACGCAGTATTTT | CASQRERQRGDTQYF | TRBJ2-3 | NA | many | TRBV2 | 15
TGCGCTAGCAGCTTGGGGGACAGGACCACCTATGGCTACACCTTC | CASSLGDRTTYGYTF | TRBJ1-2 | TRBD1 | NA | TRBV5-1 | 15
TGTGCCAGCAGCGTCGGGGGTGGGGGGTCTACCGAGCAGTACTTC | CASSVGGGGSTEQYF | TRBJ2-7 | NA | few | TRBV9 | 15
TGCAGCGGTTCAATGGGTCTCGGCACCGGGGAGCTGTTTTTT | CSGSMGLGTGELFF | TRBJ2-2 | NA | NA | TRBV29-1 | 14
TGTGCCAGCAGCTTAGCAGGTCAGGGTGGCGAGCAGTACTTC | CASSLAGQGGEQYF | TRBJ2-7 | NA | many | TRBV5-1 | 14
TGTGCCAGCAGCAGGACAGGGTTAGATATTTTCAATGAGCAGTTCTTC | CASSRTGLDIFNEQFF | TRBJ2-1 | TRBD1 | few | TRBV12-3/TRBV12-4 | 16
TGTGCCAGCAGTCCGGGCCTTGGCTATGGCTACACCTTC | CASSPGLGYGYTF | TRBJ1-2 | NA | many | TRBV27 | 13
TGTGCCAGCAGTTCGTCTAGCGGGATAGGGGGCGAGCAGTTCTTC | CASSSSSGIGGEQFF | TRBJ2-1 | TRBD2 | many | TRBV6-5 | 15
TGTGCCAGCAGTCCATTAGGGTGGGGCAGGGTTGGCCCTAATGAAGAACTGTTTTTT | CASSPLGWGRVGPNEELFF | TRBJ1-4 | NA | NA | TRBV27 | 19
TGTGCCAGCAGTTTACGAAGGGGGAGCGAGCAGTACTTC | CASSLRRGSEQYF | TRBJ2-7 | NA | few | TRBV12-3/TRBV12-4 | 13
TGTGCCAGCAGCTTGGCCTTTCGGGGACAGGGGTTGAACACCGGGGAGCTGTTTTTT | CASSLAFRGQGLNTGELFF | TRBJ2-2 | TRBD1 | few | TRBV5-6 | 19
TGTGCCAGCAGTAAGAACAGGGTTTCCGAGCAGTACTTC | CASSKNRVSEQYF | TRBJ2-7 | NA | many | TRBV12-3/TRBV12-4 | 13
TGTGCCGGGCGAGACAGGGTCGGGCTTAAGCAGTTCTTC | CAGRDRVGLKQFF | TRBJ2-1 | TRBD1 | many | TRBV11-1 | 13
TGTGCCAGCAGCTTAGGATCGGTTGAGACCCAGTACTTC | CASSLGSVETQYF | TRBJ2-5 | NA | few | TRBV7-9 | 13
TGTGCCAGCAGCTTATTCGGACAGGCCTCCTACAATGAGCAGTTCTTC | CASSLFGQASYNEQFF | TRBJ2-1 | TRBD1 | few | TRBV7-8 | 16
TGCAGTGCTAAGCGTGGACAGGAATTCTATGGCTACACCTTC | CSAKRGQEFYGYTF | TRBJ1-2 | TRBD1 | many | TRBV20-1 | 14
TGCAGTGCTAGAGATCTCACTAGCGGAAAAAACATTCAGTACTTC | CSARDLTSGKNIQYF | TRBJ2-4 | TRBD2 | many | TRBV20-1 | 15
TGTGCCAGCAGCGCACGGGGGGGCTCCTACAATGAGCAGTTCTTC | CASSARGGSYNEQFF | TRBJ2-1 | TRBD2 | NA | TRBV9 | 15
TGTGCCAGCAGCACAGGTCTCCCCCCCTCTAACTATGGCTACACCTTC | CASSTGLPPSNYGYTF | TRBJ1-2 | NA | many | TRBV6-1 | 16
TGTGCCAGCAGCTTCGTGGGCGGGGGACTCACAGATACGCAGTATTTT | CASSFVGGGLTDTQYF | TRBJ2-3 | TRBD2 | few | TRBV7-9 | 16
TGTGCCAGCAGCGCCACAGGTTTGGAGACCCAGTACTTC | CASSATGLETQYF | TRBJ2-5 | NA | many | TRBV7-3 | 13
TGTGCCAGCAGCTCCTGGTTGCGGGCCCGCCCTGGCTACACCTTC | CASSSWLRARPGYTF | TRBJ1-2 | NA | many | TRBV5-6 | 15
TGTGCCAGCAGTTTCGGTGGTAACTATGGCTACACCTTC | CASSFGGNYGYTF | TRBJ1-2 | NA | many | TRBV27 | 13
TGTGCCAGCAGTTTCCGCGCAGGGATCTACGAGCAGTACTTC | CASSFRAGIYEQYF | TRBJ2-7 | NA | few | TRBV27 | 14
TGTGCCAGCAGCTTAGCGCAGGGGGCGAGCACAGATACGCAGTATTTT | CASSLAQGASTDTQYF | TRBJ2-3 | TRBD1 | few | TRBV7-9 | 16
TGCGCCAGCAGCAACCGCGGGGGACAGGGCTACAATGAGCAGTTCTTC | CASSNRGGQGYNEQFF | TRBJ2-1 | TRBD1 | many | TRBV5-1 | 16